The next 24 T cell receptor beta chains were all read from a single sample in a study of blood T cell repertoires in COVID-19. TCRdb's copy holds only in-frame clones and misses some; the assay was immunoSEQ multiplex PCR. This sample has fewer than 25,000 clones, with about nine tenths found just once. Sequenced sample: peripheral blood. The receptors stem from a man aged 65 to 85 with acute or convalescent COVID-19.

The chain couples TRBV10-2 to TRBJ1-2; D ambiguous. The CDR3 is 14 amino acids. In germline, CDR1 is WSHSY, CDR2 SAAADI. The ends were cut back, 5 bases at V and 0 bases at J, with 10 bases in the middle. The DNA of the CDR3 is TGCGCCAGCAGTATGGCAGTCTCTAACTATGGCTACACCTTC. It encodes CASSMAVSNYGYTF.

The CDR3 coding sequence is TGTGCCAGCGGGGGGACGTCGGGTTACAATGAGCAGTTCTTC. This translates into CASGGTSGYNEQFF. J is TRBJ2-1 and V is TRBV2; perhaps TRBD2 as D (6 bases). In germline, CDR1 is SNHLY, CDR2 FYNNEI. V was cut by 8 bases and J by 4 bases, with 15 bases left in between. This CDR3 has 14 residues.

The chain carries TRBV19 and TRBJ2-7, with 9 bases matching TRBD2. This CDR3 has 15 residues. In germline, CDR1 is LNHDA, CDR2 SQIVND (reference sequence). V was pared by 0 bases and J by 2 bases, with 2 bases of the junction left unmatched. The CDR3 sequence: CASSIELAGTYEQYF. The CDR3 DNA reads TGTGCCAGTAGTATAGAGCTAGCGGGGACCTACGAGCAGTACTTC. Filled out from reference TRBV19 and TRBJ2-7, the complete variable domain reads DGGITQSPKYLFRKEGQNVTLSCEQNLNHDAMYWYRQDPGQGLRLIYYSQIVNDFQKGDIAEGYSVSREKKESFPLTVTSAQKNPTAFYLCASSIELAGTYEQYFGPGTRLTVT.

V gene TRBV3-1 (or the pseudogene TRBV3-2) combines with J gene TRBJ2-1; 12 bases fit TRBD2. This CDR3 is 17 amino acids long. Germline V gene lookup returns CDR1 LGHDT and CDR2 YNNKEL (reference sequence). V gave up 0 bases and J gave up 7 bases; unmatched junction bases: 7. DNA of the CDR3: TGTGCCAGCAGCCAAGAAAAACTAGCGGGAGGCGGGAATGAGCAGTTCTTC. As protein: CASSQEKLAGGGNEQFF.

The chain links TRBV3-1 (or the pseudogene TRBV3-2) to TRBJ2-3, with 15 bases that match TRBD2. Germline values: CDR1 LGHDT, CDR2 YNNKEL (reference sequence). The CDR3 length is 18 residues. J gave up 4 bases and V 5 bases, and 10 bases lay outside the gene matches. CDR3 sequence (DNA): TGTGCCAGCAGCACTCGGACTAGCGGGGGGGCTTTGCCAGATACGCAGTATTTT. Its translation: CASSTRTSGGALPDTQYF.

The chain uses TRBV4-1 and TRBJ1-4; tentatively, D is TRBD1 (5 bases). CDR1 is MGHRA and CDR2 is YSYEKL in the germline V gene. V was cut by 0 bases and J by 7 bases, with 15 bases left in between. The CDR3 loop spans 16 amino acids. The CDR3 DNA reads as TGCGCCAGCAGCCAAGAGTGGGGCGACGGTGGTGAAAAACTGTTTTTT. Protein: CASSQEWGDGGEKLFF.

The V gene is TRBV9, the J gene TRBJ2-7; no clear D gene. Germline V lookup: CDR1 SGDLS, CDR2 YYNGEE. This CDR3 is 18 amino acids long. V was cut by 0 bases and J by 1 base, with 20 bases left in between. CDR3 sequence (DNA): TGTGCCAGCAGCGTAGCGTCCGAGAATATCGGCGGTTCCTACGAGCAGTACTTC. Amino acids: CASSVASENIGGSYEQYF.

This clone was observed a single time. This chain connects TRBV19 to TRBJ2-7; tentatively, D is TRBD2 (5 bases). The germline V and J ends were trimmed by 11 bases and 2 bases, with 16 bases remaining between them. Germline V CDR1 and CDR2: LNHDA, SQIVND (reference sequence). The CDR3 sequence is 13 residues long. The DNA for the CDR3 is TGTGCCCCGAGGGCTTACCCTGCCTACGAGCAGTACTTC. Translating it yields CAPRAYPAYEQYF.

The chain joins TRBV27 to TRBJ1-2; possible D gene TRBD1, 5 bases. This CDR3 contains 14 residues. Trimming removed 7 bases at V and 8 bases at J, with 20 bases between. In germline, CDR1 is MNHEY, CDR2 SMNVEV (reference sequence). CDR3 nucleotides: TGTGCCAGCACGGGTAGGGGTCCGCGTGCGGGCTACACCTTC. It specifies CASTGRGPRAGYTF.

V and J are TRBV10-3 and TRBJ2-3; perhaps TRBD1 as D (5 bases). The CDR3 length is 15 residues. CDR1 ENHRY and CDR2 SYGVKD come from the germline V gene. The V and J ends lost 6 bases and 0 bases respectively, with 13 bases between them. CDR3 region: CAISLQGKSTDTQYF. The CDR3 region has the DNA TGTGCCATCAGCCTTCAGGGAAAAAGCACAGATACGCAGTATTTT.

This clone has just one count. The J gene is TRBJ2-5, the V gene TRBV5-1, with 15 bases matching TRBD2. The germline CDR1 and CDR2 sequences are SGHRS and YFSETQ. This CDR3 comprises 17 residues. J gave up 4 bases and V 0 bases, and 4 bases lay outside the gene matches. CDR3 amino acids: CASSLGGLAGGRETQYF. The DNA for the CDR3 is TGCGCCAGCAGCTTGGGGGGACTAGCGGGAGGTAGAGAGACCCAGTACTTC.

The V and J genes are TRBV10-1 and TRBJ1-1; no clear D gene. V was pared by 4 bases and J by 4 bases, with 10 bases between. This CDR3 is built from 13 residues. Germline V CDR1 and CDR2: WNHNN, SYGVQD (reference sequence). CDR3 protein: CASSVARGTEAFF. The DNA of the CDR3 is TGCGCCAGCAGTGTGGCGCGGGGCACTGAAGCTTTCTTT.

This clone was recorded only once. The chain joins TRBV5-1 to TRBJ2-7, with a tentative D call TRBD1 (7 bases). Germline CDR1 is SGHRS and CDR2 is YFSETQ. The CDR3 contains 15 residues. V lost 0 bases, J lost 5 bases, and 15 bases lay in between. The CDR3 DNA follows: TGCGCCAGCAGCTTGGCTCCGACAGGGAGGAACGAGCAGTACTTC. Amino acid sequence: CASSLAPTGRNEQYF.

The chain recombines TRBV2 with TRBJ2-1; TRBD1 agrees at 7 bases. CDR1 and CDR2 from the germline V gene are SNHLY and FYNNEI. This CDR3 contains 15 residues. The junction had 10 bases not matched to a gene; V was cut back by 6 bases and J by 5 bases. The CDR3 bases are TGTGCCAGCAGCCCTGACAGGGATTCCCACAATGAGCAGTTCTTC. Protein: CASSPDRDSHNEQFF. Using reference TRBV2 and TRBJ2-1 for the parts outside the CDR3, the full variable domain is EPEVTQTPSHQVTQMGQEVILRCVPISNHLYFYWYRQILGQKVEFLVSFYNNEISEKSEIFDDQFSVERPDGSNFTLKIRSTKLEDSAMYFCASSPDRDSHNEQFFGPGTRLTVL.

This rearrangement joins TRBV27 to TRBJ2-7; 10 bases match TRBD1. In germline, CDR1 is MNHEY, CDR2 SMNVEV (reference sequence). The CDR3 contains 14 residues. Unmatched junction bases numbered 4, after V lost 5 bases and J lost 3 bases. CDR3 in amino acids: CASSLRDRGYEQYF. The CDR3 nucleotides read TGTGCCAGCAGTCTCCGGGACAGGGGCTACGAGCAGTACTTC.

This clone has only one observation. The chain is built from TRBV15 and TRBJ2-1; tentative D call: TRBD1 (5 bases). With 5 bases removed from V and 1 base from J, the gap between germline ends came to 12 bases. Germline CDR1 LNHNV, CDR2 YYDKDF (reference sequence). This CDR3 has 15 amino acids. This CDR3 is CATSLDKGSYNEQFF. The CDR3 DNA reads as TGTGCCACCAGCTTGGACAAGGGGTCCTACAATGAGCAGTTCTTC.

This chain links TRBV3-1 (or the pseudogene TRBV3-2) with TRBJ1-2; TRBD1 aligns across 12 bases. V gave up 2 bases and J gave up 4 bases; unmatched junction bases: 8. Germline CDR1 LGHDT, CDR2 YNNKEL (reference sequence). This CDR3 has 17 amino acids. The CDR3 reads CASSQLGGTGGTYGYTF. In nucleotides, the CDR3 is TGTGCCAGCAGCCAACTGGGGGGGACAGGGGGCACCTATGGCTACACCTTC.

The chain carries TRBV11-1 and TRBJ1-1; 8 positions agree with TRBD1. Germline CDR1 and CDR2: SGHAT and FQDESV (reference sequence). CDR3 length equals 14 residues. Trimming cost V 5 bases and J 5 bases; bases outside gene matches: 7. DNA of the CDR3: TGTGCCAGCAGCCCCGACAGGGGTAAAACTGAAGCTTTCTTT. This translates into CASSPDRGKTEAFF.

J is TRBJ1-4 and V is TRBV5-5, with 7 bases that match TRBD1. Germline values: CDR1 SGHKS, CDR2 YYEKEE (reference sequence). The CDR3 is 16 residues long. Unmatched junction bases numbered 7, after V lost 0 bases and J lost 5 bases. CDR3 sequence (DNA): TGTGCCAGCAGCTTGGTTGAAGGGGGCCGAAATGAAAAACTGTTTTTT. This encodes CASSLVEGGRNEKLFF.

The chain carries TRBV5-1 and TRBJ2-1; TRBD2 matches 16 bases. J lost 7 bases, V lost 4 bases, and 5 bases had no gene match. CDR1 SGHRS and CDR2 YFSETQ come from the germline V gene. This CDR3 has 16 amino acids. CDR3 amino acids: CASSPGTSGRANEQFF. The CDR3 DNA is TGCGCCAGCAGCCCCGGGACTAGCGGGAGGGCGAATGAGCAGTTCTTC.

The CDR3 coding sequence is TGTGCCAGCAGCTCTCGACGGAGTTCCTACAATGAGCAGTTCTTC. Its protein product is CASSSRRSSYNEQFF. The chain combines TRBV7-2 with TRBJ2-1; D not resolved. The CDR3 contains 15 residues. Germline CDR1 and CDR2: SGHTA and FQGNSA. Trimming took off 4 bases at V and 1 base at J, with 11 bases between the two ends.

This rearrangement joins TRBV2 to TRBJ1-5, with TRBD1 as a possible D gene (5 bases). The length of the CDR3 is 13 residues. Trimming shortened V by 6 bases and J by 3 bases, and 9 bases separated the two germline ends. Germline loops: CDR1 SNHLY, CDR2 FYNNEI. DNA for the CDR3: TGTGCCAGCAGGACAGAGAACAATCAGCCCCAGCATTTT. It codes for CASRTENNQPQHF.

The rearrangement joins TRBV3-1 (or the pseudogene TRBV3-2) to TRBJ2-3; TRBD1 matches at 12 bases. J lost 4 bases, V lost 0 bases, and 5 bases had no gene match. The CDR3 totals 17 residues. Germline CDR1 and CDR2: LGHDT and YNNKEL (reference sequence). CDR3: CASSQDTGTGGPDTQYF. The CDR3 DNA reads TGTGCCAGCAGCCAAGACACAGGGACAGGGGGCCCAGATACGCAGTATTTT.

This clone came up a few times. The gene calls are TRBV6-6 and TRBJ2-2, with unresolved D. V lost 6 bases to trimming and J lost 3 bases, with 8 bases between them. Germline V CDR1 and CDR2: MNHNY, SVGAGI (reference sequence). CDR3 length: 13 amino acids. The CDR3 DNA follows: TGTGCCAGCAGCCACACCGACACCGGGGAGCTGTTTTTT. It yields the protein CASSHTDTGELFF.